This note documents a single TCR beta chain sequence. Germline CDR1 is SGHAT and CDR2 is FQNNGV. V was clipped by 1 base and J by 6 bases, with 10 bases between them. This CDR3 region has 14 residues. The data are from a study of blood T cell repertoires in COVID-19. Here immunoSEQ multiplex PCR was the method, and the copy in TCRdb shows in-frame clones only, minus some. Of 93,000 or so clones listed, approximately 89% are singletons. The rearrangement uses TRBV11-2 and TRBJ2-1; D call uncertain. Material for sequencing was peripheral blood. The TCR sequence derives from a woman older than 75 in a cohort sampled during active COVID-19. The CDR3 protein is CASSLGYAPNEQFF. Here the CDR3 DNA reads TGTGCCAGCAGCTTAGGCTATGCTCCCAATGAGCAGTTCTTC.